The sample holds a few counts of the clone carrying this TCR beta chain. Its antigen is currently unknown. The germline CDR1 and CDR2 sequences are MDHEN and SYDVKM. This CDR3 has 15 amino acids. V was shortened by 5 bases and J by 0 bases, with 13 bases between the two germline ends. One heparinised blood draw, averaging about 100 mL, came from each donor. Purities in excess of 98% were seen in all sorted populations. The data were obtained in a study of beta chain features in type 1 diabetes. Study overall: Patients shared similar age, gender and cell yields with healthy donors.

Reverse transcribing all isolated RNA meant expressed TCRB transcripts were sequenced. The data were produced by immunoSEQ multiplex PCR, yet TCRdb's version contains in-frame clones alone and is incomplete. The table includes fewer than 200,000 clones, around a tenth detected once. Study-level findings and limits: There was no resolution here of whether HLA type influences TCRB rearrangement. Shorter TCRB CDR3s, moderately but significantly so, marked every one of the four CD4+ subsets in Type 1 diabetes patients.

The specimen was central memory CD4+ T cells from blood. This clonotype originated in a man aged 30-40 years with type 1 diabetes. V gene TRBV28 combines with J gene TRBJ1-1; weak D call: TRBD1 (6 bases). CDR3 amino acids: CASSMRQVVNTEAFF. CDR3 bases: TGTGCCAGCAGTATGCGACAGGTTGTGAACACTGAAGCTTTCTTT.